What follows is one TCR beta chain and its context. The germline CDR1 and CDR2 sequences are MNHEY and SMNVEV (reference sequence). The CDR3 has 20 residues. This specimen belongs to a study of monozygotic twins with inflammatory bowel disease. Each UMI, carrying a 6-nucleotide sample barcode, came from template switching. TCRdb reprocessed the 5' RACE reads and stores each CDR3 protein as one record, lacking DNA. This listing includes 150,000 to 200,000 distinct CDR3 sequences. V is TRBV27 and J is TRBJ2-3; TCRdb gives TRBD1 as the D gene, but with no DNA this cannot be confirmed. The receptor was isolated from a human donor with ulcerative colitis or Crohn's disease, or a healthy co-twin of an affected twin (not recorded which). The sequenced sample was blood. This chain's CDR3 is CASSLRRGPISSTSTDTQYF.